A selection of T cell receptor beta chains follows, all from one sample in a study of siplizumab effects on memory and regulatory T cells. No antigen is known for these receptors. This table comes from immunoSEQ multiplex PCR, and its TCRdb copy is limited to in-frame clones, with some not included. This table has 9,500 to 10,000 clones, about 40% appearing once. The specimen sequenced was CFSE-low (dividing) CD4+ T cells sorted from an allogeneic mixed lymphocyte reaction. All receptors come from a human donor in good health; the cells came from an allogeneic mixed lymphocyte reaction. The CDR3 runs from the conserved cysteine through the conserved F or W. The order of the fields is D gene, V gene, clone size, J gene, CDR3 length, CDR3 DNA, CDR3 protein. A D gene is named only where the DNA matches it firmly. Size is stated for part of the rows, as once, few or many counts, or as a class when the clone is expanded.

TRBD1,TRBV7-2,-,TRBJ2-3,16,TGTGCCAGCAGCTTAGTGTTGACAGGGTGGACAGATACGCAGTATTTT,CASSLVLTGWTDTQYF
-,TRBV30,-,TRBJ1-1,11,TGTGCCTGGAGTGTAGGGGGGACCGCTTTCTTT,CAWSVGGTAFF
-,TRBV18,-,TRBJ2-5,15,TGTGCCAGCTCACCCCGGACCGCGACGGGGGAGACCCAGTACTTC,CASSPRTATGETQYF
-,TRBV5-1,medium-sized,TRBJ2-7,14,TGCGCCAGCAGCTTGACGGAACTAGTCGCCGAGCAGTACTTC,CASSLTELVAEQYF
-,TRBV6-1,medium-sized,TRBJ2-7,14,TGTGCCAGCAATTTGGACTATGGATCCTACGAGCAGTACTTC,CASNLDYGSYEQYF
TRBD1,TRBV29-1,few,TRBJ2-5,12,TGCAGCGTTCTGCAGGGGGCAGAGACCCAGTACTTC,CSVLQGAETQYF
TRBD2,TRBV10-2,-,TRBJ2-7,13,TGCGCCAGCAGGGTAGCGGGAGGAAACGAGCAGTACTTC,CASRVAGGNEQYF
TRBD1,TRBV11-1,medium-sized,TRBJ2-7,14,TGTGCCAGCAGCTTGCAGGGGGCGAACGTCGAGCAGTACTTC,CASSLQGANVEQYF
-,TRBV4-2,-,TRBJ2-6,12,TGTGCCAGCAGTTTTGGGGCCAACGTCCTGACTTTC,CASSFGANVLTF
-,TRBV20-1,-,TRBJ1-1,11,TGCAGTGCTAGGGGGGGCCTTGATGCTTTCTTT,CSARGGLDAFF
-,TRBV7-9,-,TRBJ2-3,15,TGTGCCAGCAGTTCTGGGGGTCCCAACACAGATACGCAGTATTTT,CASSSGGPNTDTQYF
TRBD1,TRBV25-1,medium-sized,TRBJ1-1,11,TGTGCCAGCAGTACAGGGGTTGAAGCTTTCTTT,CASSTGVEAFF
-,TRBV5-6,few,TRBJ1-5,15,TGTGCCAGCAGCATGATGAGCGCTGTGGGGCAGCCCCAGCATTTT,CASSMMSAVGQPQHF
-,TRBV7-2,medium-sized,TRBJ1-2,15,TGTGCCAGCAGCTTAAATGGTCGGGGGCAGAGTGGCTACACCTTC,CASSLNGRGQSGYTF
-,TRBV28,medium-sized,TRBJ2-2,14,TGTGCCAGCAGGGACGGGGTAGGGGCCGGGGAGCTGTTTTTT,CASRDGVGAGELFF
-,TRBV29-1,few,TRBJ2-3,19,TGCAGCGTTGATCTTCCCGCCCTTACAATGGACAGTCTCACAGATACGCAGTATTTT,CSVDLPALTMDSLTDTQYF
-,TRBV28,few,TRBJ2-2,17,TGTGCCAGCAGTCCACTCTACCGGGACGATGACACCGGGGAGCTGTTTTTT,CASSPLYRDDDTGELFF
TRBD1,TRBV6-5,-,TRBJ1-6,14,TGTGCCAGCAGTTACGACAGGGGTGGCTCACCCCTCCACTTT,CASSYDRGGSPLHF
-,TRBV9,-,TRBJ2-3,15,TGTGCCAGCAGCGTCGTAGGTTATTACGCAGATACGCAGTATTTT,CASSVVGYYADTQYF
-,TRBV29-1,-,TRBJ2-2,14,TGCAGCGTCTCAATCTCGGGGGCCCCCGGGGAGCTGTTTTTT,CSVSISGAPGELFF
-,TRBV11-2,-,TRBJ2-1,15,TGTGCCAGCAGCTTACAGCGAAGCTCCTACAATGAGCAGTTCTTC,CASSLQRSSYNEQFF
TRBD1,TRBV5-1,few,TRBJ2-7,12,TGCGCCAGCAGCCTGACAGGGCGCGAGCAGTACTTC,CASSLTGREQYF
-,TRBV21-1,-,TRBJ1-2,16,TGTGCCAGCAGCGACCAGACAGGGCATCATGAATATGGCTACACCTTC,CASSDQTGHHEYGYTF
-,TRBV5-1,-,TRBJ2-7,15,TGCGCCAGCAGCTTGGTGGTAGGGGCGTCCTACGAGCAGTACTTC,CASSLVVGASYEQYF
TRBD1,TRBV6-1,medium-sized,TRBJ2-5,14,TGTGCCAGCAGTAATCGACAGGGGGGGGAGACCCAGTACTTC,CASSNRQGGETQYF
-,TRBV16,few,TRBJ1-1,13,TGTGCCAGCAGCCAATCAAGGGTCACTGAAGCTTTCTTT,CASSQSRVTEAFF
-,TRBV4-3,few,TRBJ1-1,12,TGCGCCAGCAGCCAAGCAGGGACTGAAGCTTTCTTT,CASSQAGTEAFF
TRBD2,TRBV7-2,-,TRBJ2-1,16,TGTGCCAGCAGCTCCCGGCGGGGGTGGATAGGAGGTGAGCAGTTCTTC,CASSSRRGWIGGEQFF
-,TRBV10-3,few,TRBJ2-3,12,TGTGCCATCAGTGAGTCCACAGATACGCAGTATTTT,CAISESTDTQYF
-,TRBV7-2,-,TRBJ1-2,13,TGTGCCAGCAGCCCTGGATCAAACTATGGCTACACCTTC,CASSPGSNYGYTF
-,TRBV6-1,medium-sized,TRBJ2-2,14,TGTGCCAGTAAGGGAGCTAGGAACACCGGGGAGCTGTTTTTT,CASKGARNTGELFF
TRBD2,TRBV10-3,-,TRBJ2-1,15,TGTGCCATCAGTGAGTTAGCGGGTTCCTACAATGAGCAGTTCTTC,CAISELAGSYNEQFF
-,TRBV6-1,-,TRBJ1-1,15,TGTGCCATCAGCCCGGGTGGGATAATGAACACTGAAGCTTTCTTT,CAISPGGIMNTEAFF
-,TRBV11-3,-,TRBJ2-3,14,TGTGCCAGCAGCTTAGGGGGGAGCACAGATACGCAGTATTTT,CASSLGGSTDTQYF
-,TRBV7-6,-,TRBJ2-7,13,TGTGCCAGCAGCTTAGTGCAGGCCCACGAGCAGTACTTC,CASSLVQAHEQYF
-,TRBV5-1,few,TRBJ2-2,15,TGCGCCAGCAGCTTGGAAGGGGGAGACACCGGGGAGCTGTTTTTT,CASSLEGGDTGELFF
TRBD1,TRBV6-1,-,TRBJ2-1,14,TGTGCCAGCCGGGACAGATATTCCTACAATGAGCAGTTCTTC,CASRDRYSYNEQFF
TRBD2,TRBV5-1,few,TRBJ2-3,17,TGCGCCAGCAGCTTGTCGCCCAGCGGGAGGGCCGAGAATACGCAGTATTTT,CASSLSPSGRAENTQYF
-,TRBV5-4,-,TRBJ2-7,16,TGTGCCAGCAGCTTACATCCGGGACGGGGACTCTACGAGCAGTACTTC,CASSLHPGRGLYEQYF
TRBD2,TRBV5-1,-,TRBJ2-2,16,TGCGCCAGCAGCGAACTAGCGGGGCCGAACACCGGGGAGCTGTTTTTT,CASSELAGPNTGELFF
-,TRBV6-1,-,TRBJ1-4,16,TGTGCCAGCAGTGAAGCGCGCAGCCCCGCTGCCGAAAAACTGTTTTTT,CASSEARSPAAEKLFF
TRBD1,TRBV7-7,-,TRBJ2-5,15,TGTGCTAGCAGCCAGTTACAGGGGGCCCAAGAGACCCAGTACTTC,CASSQLQGAQETQYF
-,TRBV15,-,TRBJ2-7,14,TGTGCCACCAGCAGAGTTGGAGGGGACTACGAGCAGTACTTC,CATSRVGGDYEQYF
TRBD1,TRBV2,medium-sized,TRBJ1-2,12,TGTGCCAGCATTGGACAGGGGGCAGGCTACACCTTC,CASIGQGAGYTF
TRBD2,TRBV5-5,once,TRBJ2-7,15,TGCGCCAGCAGCCAAGGGCCTAGCGGGAGCTACGAGCAGTACTTC,CASSQGPSGSYEQYF
-,TRBV18,-,TRBJ1-3,16,TGTGCCAGCTCACCGCGCCAACAGGGCGCTGGAAACACCATATATTTT,CASSPRQQGAGNTIYF
-,TRBV6-5,once,TRBJ1-4,14,TGTGCCAGCAGTAAACAGGCAACTAATGAAAAACTGTTTTTT,CASSKQATNEKLFF